Below are 20 T cell receptor beta chains sequenced from a single sample in a study of blood T cell repertoires in COVID-19. Generated by immunoSEQ multiplex PCR, the TCRdb table keeps only in-frame clones and is missing some. Here the sample spans 250,000 to 350,000 clones, around nine tenths being singletons. What was sequenced was peripheral blood. Receptor source: an older woman with acute or convalescent COVID-19.

V is TRBV18 and J is TRBJ2-3, with 7 bases fitting TRBD2. This CDR3 is 15 amino acids long. Germline CDR1 is KGHSH and CDR2 is LQKENI. V was pared by 3 bases and J by 4 bases, with 7 bases of the junction left unmatched. The CDR3 reads CASSPTGAGADTQYF. The CDR3 coding sequence is TGTGCCAGCTCACCGACCGGCGCGGGAGCAGATACGCAGTATTTT.

This chain joins TRBV7-3 and TRBJ2-1, with D maybe TRBD2 (5 bases). With 5 bases removed from V and 8 bases from J, the gap between germline ends came to 19 bases. Germline CDR1 and CDR2: SGHTA and FQGTGA. This CDR3 is built from 15 residues. This chain's CDR3 is CASSVQDSRVDEQFF. DNA of the CDR3: TGTGCCAGCAGCGTTCAGGACTCCAGAGTTGATGAGCAGTTCTTC.

V gene TRBV30 combines with J gene TRBJ1-5; no clear D. From germline, CDR1 is GTSNPN and CDR2 SVGIG (reference sequence). The V gene lost 0 bases and the J gene lost 4 bases, with 7 bases spanning the gap. This CDR3 spans 13 amino acids. The CDR3 DNA reads TGTGCCTGGAGTGTGCAGGCAAATCAGCCCCAGCATTTT. Encoded protein: CAWSVQANQPQHF. The variable domain in full, with the rest retrieved from reference TRBV30 and TRBJ1-5, is SQTIHQWPATLVQPVGSPLSLECTVEGTSNPNLYWYRQAAGRGLQLLFYSVGIGQISSEVPQNLSASRPQDRQFILSSKKLLLSDSGFYLCAWSVQANQPQHFGDGTRLSIL.

V usage is TRBV7-8 and J usage is TRBJ2-7, with TRBD2 matching 8 bases. The trim removed 1 base at V and 3 bases at J, leaving 8 bases unmatched. The germline gives CDR1 SGHVS, CDR2 FQNEAQ. The CDR3 loop spans 16 amino acids. Here the CDR3 reads CASSLESGSVFYEQYF. The CDR3, as DNA: TGTGCCAGCAGCTTAGAAAGCGGGAGTGTATTCTACGAGCAGTACTTC.

In its sample, this clone was seen many times. This chain joins TRBV14 and TRBJ2-5; a possible D gene is TRBD2 (5 bases). The CDR3 is made up of 15 amino acids. Germline V CDR1 and CDR2: SGHDN, FVKESK. Trimming took off 2 bases at V and 5 bases at J, with 15 bases between the two ends. CDR3 in DNA: TGTGCCAGCAGCCAAACGGGCGGGCGGTTTGAGACCCAGTACTTC. Its protein product is CASSQTGGRFETQYF.

The chain has TRBV5-4 and TRBJ1-3; D is unresolved. V lost 2 bases to trimming and J lost 0 bases, with 6 bases between them. The germline gives CDR1 SGHNT, CDR2 YYREEE (reference sequence). The CDR3 length is 14 residues. In nucleotides, the CDR3 is TGTGCCAGCAGCTTTGTCGGCTCTGGAAACACCATATATTTT. Translated, it gives CASSFVGSGNTIYF.

J is TRBJ2-5 and V is TRBV7-8; D gene ambiguous. CDR3 size: 14 residues. The ends were cut back, 5 bases at V and 5 bases at J, with 15 bases in the middle. Germline V CDR1 and CDR2: SGHVS, FQNEAQ. In DNA form, the CDR3 reads TGTGCCAGCAGCCACCGACACCCTTGGGAGACCCAGTACTTC. Protein product: CASSHRHPWETQYF.

The J gene is TRBJ2-5, the V gene TRBV5-4; 9 bases line up with TRBD1. The CDR3 runs to 14 residues. Germline lookup yields CDR1 SGHNT and CDR2 YYREEE (reference sequence). V shed 3 bases, J shed 4 bases, and the junction held 4 bases outside the gene matches. CDR3 region: CASSSGQGRETQYF. CDR3 sequence (DNA): TGTGCCAGCAGCTCCGGACAGGGGCGAGAGACCCAGTACTTC.

The V gene is TRBV6-2 or TRBV6-3, the J gene TRBJ2-7; the match to TRBD1 covers 7 bases. Germline V gene sequence: CDR1 MNHEY, CDR2 SVGEGT. V was clipped by 5 bases and J by 0 bases; unmatched bases: 7. This CDR3 comprises 15 residues. CDR3 amino acids: CASSQTTGPSYEQYF. CDR3 nucleotides: TGTGCCAGCAGTCAAACGACAGGGCCCTCCTACGAGCAGTACTTC.

V gene TRBV6-2 or TRBV6-3 combines with J gene TRBJ1-1, with 7 bases aligning to TRBD1. Germline V gives CDR1 MNHEY, CDR2 SVGEGT. V dropped 2 bases and J dropped 2; count of bases not matched to a gene: 8. There are 16 residues in the CDR3. CDR3 in amino acids: CASSYGTALVNTEAFF. In DNA, the CDR3 is TGTGCCAGCAGTTACGGGACAGCGCTTGTTAACACTGAAGCTTTCTTT.

The J gene is TRBJ1-2, the V gene TRBV5-6; D is unresolved. The CDR3 loop spans 14 amino acids. Germline V lookup: CDR1 SGHDT, CDR2 YYEEEE. V gave up 5 bases and J gave up 4 bases, with 15 bases separating them. The CDR3 loop is CASSSDVSGYGYTF. CDR3 bases: TGTGCCAGCAGTTCTGATGTGTCGGGCTATGGCTACACCTTC.

For the CDR3, the DNA is TGTGCCAGCAACTTGTCGGCGGGAGCCCAGCAGTACTTC. Its translation: CASNLSAGAQQYF. The J gene is TRBJ2-7, the V gene TRBV6-5; TRBD2 matches 7 bases. The germline gives CDR1 MNHEY, CDR2 SVGAGI. The CDR3 runs 13 residues. V lost 7 bases to trimming and J lost 8 bases; unmatched junction nucleotides: 11.

This rearrangement joins TRBV4-1 to TRBJ1-3, with D uncertain. V lost 1 base and J lost 1, with 14 bases in between. There are 17 residues in the CDR3. CDR1 and CDR2 from the germline V gene are MGHRA and YSYEKL. The CDR3 DNA reads as TGCGCCAGCAGCCAAGGTCGGAATCGGGGTTCTGGAAACACCATATATTTT. The encoded protein is CASSQGRNRGSGNTIYF.

This sequence joins TRBV7-3 and TRBJ2-2, with 9 nucleotides matching TRBD1. Germline loops: CDR1 SGHTA, CDR2 FQGTGA. The CDR3 length is 14 residues. V was pared by 5 bases and J by 4 bases, with 2 bases of the junction left unmatched. The CDR3 DNA follows: TGTGCCAGCAGCGGACAGGGGCGCACCGGGGAGCTGTTTTTT. Translating gives CASSGQGRTGELFF.

This clone has just one count. The chain combines TRBV9 with TRBJ2-2; 7 bases align to TRBD1. The CDR3 totals 15 residues. Per germline, CDR1 SGDLS and CDR2 YYNGEE. V gave up 8 bases and J gave up 4 bases; unmatched junction bases: 11. CDR3 in DNA: TGTGCCAGTAGAACCGGGACAGAGGGCACCGGGGAGCTGTTTTTT. This encodes CASRTGTEGTGELFF.

The gene calls are TRBV9 and TRBJ1-6, with 7 positions matching TRBD1. After removal of 3 bases from V and 7 bases from J, the junction contained 4 bases not matched to a gene. The germline V gene has CDR1 SGDLS and CDR2 YYNGEE. The CDR3 spans 14 residues. CDR3 in amino acids: CASSDGTDNSPLHF. The CDR3 DNA sequence: TGTGCCAGCAGCGACGGGACAGACAATTCACCCCTCCACTTT.

The chain employs TRBV24-1 and TRBJ2-2; maybe TRBD1 (6 bases). The CDR3 is made up of 16 amino acids. V lost 3 bases and J lost 3, with 13 bases in between. Germline lookup yields CDR1 KGHDR and CDR2 SFDVKD. Here the CDR3 reads CATSDRGQYDTGELFF. The CDR3 DNA reads as TGTGCCACCAGTGATAGAGGACAGTACGACACCGGGGAGCTGTTTTTT.

The chain has TRBV28 and TRBJ2-7; D ambiguous. Germline V CDR1 and CDR2: MDHEN, SYDVKM. V lost 2 bases and J 4 bases, leaving 6 bases between the germline ends. This CDR3 has 12 amino acids. The CDR3 protein is CASSLALYEQYF. The DNA of the CDR3 is TGTGCCAGCAGTTTAGCCCTATACGAGCAGTACTTC.

This clone showed up just once. The CDR3 DNA follows: TGTGCCACCAGTGATGGAGGGCTCGGGGAGCTGTTTTTT. Translated, it gives CATSDGGLGELFF. The chain combines TRBV24-1 with TRBJ2-2, with a tentative D call TRBD2 (6 bases). CDR3 size: 13 residues. The germline V gene encodes CDR1 KGHDR and CDR2 SFDVKD. Trimming left V 3 bases short and J 7 bases short, with 8 bases between.

The chain has TRBV10-3 and TRBJ1-1; D might be TRBD1 (6 bases). Germline V gene data show CDR1 as ENHRY and CDR2 as SYGVKD. V shed 8 bases and J shed 3 bases, with 13 bases lying between them. There are 13 residues in the CDR3. Here the CDR3 DNA reads TGTGCCATCGGCTACAGGGCCGACACTGAAGCTTTCTTT. Residues: CAIGYRADTEAFF.